The rows below give T cell receptor beta chains drawn from one sample of a study of cytomegalovirus exposure and HLA in healthy donors. Profiled with immunoSEQ multiplex PCR; TCRdb holds only in-frame clones, not every one. This sample has some 61,000 clones, with about 81% found just once. The sequenced sample consisted of PBMCs. The source is a human donor in good health. Both conserved end residues are part of each CDR3. D genes are given only for firm matches. Clone sizes are given selectively: once, few, many, or a class where the clone is expanded.

.,TRBJ2-7,TRBV18,TRBD2,CASSPTSGGYEQYF,TGTGCCAGCTCACCGACTAGCGGGGGATACGAGCAGTACTTC
few,TRBJ2-3,TRBV30,TRBD2,CAGAAGRGSLRFTDTQYF,TGTGCCGGAGCCGCCGGGCGGGGGTCGCTTCGGTTCACAGATACGCAGTATTTT
once,TRBJ2-5,TRBV11-2,.,CASSVGHQETQYF,TGTGCCAGCAGCGTAGGGCACCAAGAGACCCAGTACTTC
.,TRBJ1-3,TRBV7-2,TRBD1,CASSSTGTGPGNTIYF,TGTGCCAGCAGCTCAACAGGGACAGGGCCTGGAAACACCATATATTTT
.,TRBJ2-7,TRBV6-5,TRBD1,CASSYSTGGYEQYF,TGTGCCAGCAGTTACTCTACAGGGGGCTACGAGCAGTACTTC
.,TRBJ1-3,TRBV20-1,.,CSARPLDTIYF,TGCAGTGCTAGGCCATTAGACACCATATATTTT
few,TRBJ1-4,TRBV13,.,CASSLNPPGFATNEKLFF,TGTGCCAGCAGCTTAAACCCCCCAGGGTTTGCAACTAATGAAAAACTGTTTTTT
.,TRBJ2-7,TRBV5-1,.,CASSFKGGGYEQYF,TGCGCCAGCAGCTTTAAAGGCGGCGGGTACGAGCAGTACTTC
.,TRBJ2-2,TRBV5-1,.,CASSLFRGSGELFF,TGCGCCAGCAGCTTGTTTCGGGGGTCCGGGGAGCTGTTTTTT
once,TRBJ2-2,TRBV6-5,.,CASGRRELFF,TGTGCCAGCGGTAGAAGGGAGCTGTTTTTT
.,TRBJ2-2,TRBV5-3,.,CAIPKRTVNTGELFF,TGTGCCATTCCCAAACGGACAGTGAACACCGGGGAGCTGTTTTTT
.,TRBJ2-1,TRBV4-1,.,CASSQEEGTYNEQFF,TGCGCCAGCAGCCAAGAGGAGGGTACCTACAATGAGCAGTTCTTC
.,TRBJ2-3,TRBV6-4,.,CASSDDFTDTQYF,TGTGCCAGCAGTGATGACTTCACGGATACGCAGTATTTT
.,TRBJ1-1,TRBV19,TRBD1,CASSSRTGGITEAFF,TGTGCCAGTAGTAGCCGTACAGGGGGGATCACTGAAGCTTTCTTT
few,TRBJ2-3,TRBV4-3,.,CASSRVGAGGTDTQYF,TGCGCCAGCAGCCGGGTGGGGGCGGGCGGGACAGATACGCAGTATTTT
.,TRBJ2-3,TRBV5-8,.,CASSLGTGVGADTQYF,TGTGCCAGCAGCCTGGGTACGGGGGTGGGAGCAGATACGCAGTATTTT
few,TRBJ1-1,TRBV6-5,.,CASSPEARSAFF,TGTGCCAGCAGTCCAGAGGCCCGAAGTGCTTTCTTT
few,TRBJ2-2,TRBV7-7,TRBD1,CASRPTGIGELFF,TGTGCTAGCAGGCCGACAGGGATCGGGGAGCTGTTTTTT
few,TRBJ1-1,TRBV6-5,.,CASSRDTEAFF,TGTGCCAGCAGTCGGGACACTGAAGCTTTCTTT
.,TRBJ2-7,TRBV10-3,TRBD1,CAISATGIGYEQYF,TGTGCCATCAGTGCGACAGGGATCGGCTACGAGCAGTACTTC
.,TRBJ2-5,TRBV7-2,.,CASSLPQGWGETQYF,TGTGCCAGCAGCTTACCACAGGGATGGGGAGAGACCCAGTACTTC
.,TRBJ1-2,TRBV29-1,TRBD1,CSVLTGVTDGYTF,TGCAGCGTCCTGACAGGGGTAACGGATGGCTACACCTTC
.,TRBJ2-7,TRBV5-1,TRBD2,CASSFDGGASYEQYF,TGCGCCAGCAGCTTCGACGGGGGGGCCTCCTACGAGCAGTACTTC
.,TRBJ2-2,TRBV7-7,TRBD2,CASSLEASGVSGELFF,TGTGCCAGCAGCTTAGAAGCTAGCGGGGTTTCCGGGGAGCTGTTTTTT
.,TRBJ1-1,TRBV10-2,.,CASSGRGGMNTEAFF,TGCGCCAGCAGCGGGCGGGGAGGAATGAACACTGAAGCTTTCTTT
.,TRBJ2-7,TRBV11-3,TRBD2,CASSLRASGGFYEQYF,TGTGCCAGCAGCTTAAGGGCTAGCGGGGGCTTTTACGAGCAGTACTTC
.,TRBJ1-1,TRBV4-3,.,CASSQNRMNTEAFF,TGCGCCAGCAGCCAAAACAGAATGAACACTGAAGCTTTCTTT
.,TRBJ2-5,TRBV19,.,CASAYAQTGETQYF,TGTGCCAGTGCCTACGCCCAAACGGGGGAGACCCAGTACTTC
.,TRBJ1-2,TRBV5-1,.,CASSLEGREAGYTF,TGCGCCAGCAGCTTGGAGGGGAGGGAGGCTGGCTACACCTTC
.,TRBJ1-5,TRBV28,.,CASSLGGGSGNQPQHF,TGTGCCAGCAGTTTAGGAGGCGGGAGCGGGAATCAGCCCCAGCATTTT
.,TRBJ2-3,TRBV21-1,.,CASSPNEERGCVTDTQYF,TGTGCCAGCAGCCCTAATGAAGAGCGGGGGTGTGTCACAGATACGCAGTATTTT
.,TRBJ2-1,TRBV6-1,TRBD1,CASSELTGGYNEQFF,TGTGCCAGCAGTGAACTGACAGGGGGGTACAATGAGCAGTTCTTC
.,TRBJ2-3,TRBV18,TRBD1,CASSPDRGRGDTQYF,TGTGCCAGCTCACCCGACAGGGGAAGGGGAGATACGCAGTATTTT
.,TRBJ2-1,TRBV11-3,.,CASSWGDYNEQFF,TGTGCCAGCAGCTGGGGAGACTACAATGAGCAGTTCTTC
.,TRBJ2-5,TRBV7-9,TRBD2,CASSSRLAGQETQYF,TGTGCCAGCAGCTCAAGACTAGCGGGGCAAGAGACCCAGTACTTC
.,TRBJ2-7,TRBV6-1,TRBD1,CASTKTGVGAYEQYF,TGTGCCAGCACTAAGACAGGGGTTGGGGCCTACGAGCAGTACTTC
.,TRBJ1-4,TRBV11-2,.,CASSFGGNNEKLFF,TGTGCCAGCAGCTTCGGGGGGAATAATGAAAAACTGTTTTTT
few,TRBJ2-3,TRBV2,.,CASSEALRADTQYF,TGTGCCAGCAGTGAAGCGCTTCGGGCAGATACGCAGTATTTT
few,TRBJ1-2,TRBV10-2,.,CASSEGSGYTF,TGCGCCAGCAGTGAGGGGAGTGGCTACACCTTC
once,TRBJ2-3,TRBV7-9,.,CASNLVPDFITDTQYF,TGTGCCAGCAACTTAGTCCCCGACTTCATCACAGATACGCAGTATTTT
few,TRBJ2-7,TRBV20-1,.,CSARDSYEQYF,TGCAGTGCTAGAGACTCGTACGAGCAGTACTTC
few,TRBJ1-1,TRBV5-1,.,CASGQGTDTEAFF,TGCGCCAGCGGGCAGGGTACGGACACTGAAGCTTTCTTT
.,TRBJ2-1,TRBV5-8,.,CASSWKTGGYNEQFF,TGTGCCAGCAGCTGGAAGACAGGAGGATACAATGAGCAGTTCTTC
.,TRBJ2-5,TRBV7-2,.,CASSSDSQETQYF,TGTGCCAGCAGCTCCGACTCACAAGAGACCCAGTACTTC
.,TRBJ2-3,TRBV5-4,TRBD1,CASIPTGGAGTDTQYF,TGTGCCAGCATCCCTACAGGGGGCGCTGGCACAGATACGCAGTATTTT
few,TRBJ2-1,TRBV7-9,TRBD2,CASSFLAGAHNEQFF,TGTGCCAGCAGCTTCCTAGCGGGGGCCCACAATGAGCAGTTCTTC
.,TRBJ2-1,TRBV5-6,.,CASSSRGNEQFF,TGTGCCAGCAGCTCCCGGGGCAATGAGCAGTTCTTC
.,TRBJ1-5,TRBV4-1,.,CASSQDPGNSHQPQHF,TGCGCCAGCAGCCAAGACCCCGGGAACAGCCATCAGCCCCAGCATTTT
once,TRBJ2-5,TRBV18,TRBD1,CASSIGQGETQYF,TGTGCCAGCTCAATCGGACAGGGAGAGACCCAGTACTTC
.,TRBJ1-3,TRBV5-6,.,CASSLFSSSSGNTIYF,TGTGCCAGCAGCTTGTTTTCCTCGAGCTCTGGAAACACCATATATTTT
.,TRBJ2-6,TRBV7-9,.,CASSFFSGANVLTF,TGTGCCAGCAGCTTCTTCTCTGGGGCCAACGTCCTGACTTTC
.,TRBJ2-1,TRBV10-2,.,CASSEDYEQFF,TGCGCCAGCAGTGAGGACTATGAGCAGTTCTTC
.,TRBJ2-7,TRBV5-1,.,CASSSSSDSWFEQYF,TGCGCCAGCAGCTCCTCGTCGGACTCCTGGTTCGAGCAGTACTTC
.,TRBJ1-4,TRBV11-2,.,CASRPAGSSVFF,TGTGCCAGCAGACCAGCAGGGTCCTCGGTGTTTTTT
.,TRBJ1-4,TRBV7-6,.,CASSAAAATNEKLFF,TGTGCCAGCAGCGCGGCGGCAGCAACTAATGAAAAACTGTTTTTT
once,TRBJ2-7,TRBV12-5,TRBD2,CASGLVLGGDPYEQYF,TGTGCTAGTGGTTTGGTACTCGGGGGGGACCCCTACGAGCAGTACTTC
few,TRBJ2-3,TRBV18,TRBD2,CASSPAGVVDTQYF,TGTGCCAGCTCACCCGCGGGGGTTGTGGATACGCAGTATTTT
few,TRBJ1-1,TRBV7-2,.,CASSFGRGTEAFF,TGTGCCAGCAGCTTTGGTAGGGGCACTGAAGCTTTCTTT
.,TRBJ2-3,TRBV5-1,.,CASSSGPTDTQYF,TGCGCCAGCAGTTCAGGGCCCACAGATACGCAGTATTTT